This T cell receptor beta chain was sequenced during a study of response to subunit inactivated influenza vaccine. TCRdb used MiXCR to reprocess the RT-PCR reads, holding one entry per CDR3 protein. The sample shows approximately 700,000 distinct CDR3 sequences, approximately 15% of them seen only once. CDR1 is SGHRS and CDR2 is YFSETQ in the germline V gene. This CDR3 spans 15 amino acids. This clonotype was seen repeatedly, ten times or more. Sequence at one end of the junction differs from germline and may be a read error. The rearrangement uses TRBV5-1 and TRBJ1-1; D gene unclear. This sample comprised PBMCs from blood, obtained less than 15 days before vaccination. The clonotype comes from a man aged 45-60 years who received an inactivated influenza vaccine. The CDR3 DNA follows: TGCGCCAGCAGCTTGATGGCGACTATGAACACTGAAGCCTTCTTT. Protein: CASSLMATMNTEAFF.